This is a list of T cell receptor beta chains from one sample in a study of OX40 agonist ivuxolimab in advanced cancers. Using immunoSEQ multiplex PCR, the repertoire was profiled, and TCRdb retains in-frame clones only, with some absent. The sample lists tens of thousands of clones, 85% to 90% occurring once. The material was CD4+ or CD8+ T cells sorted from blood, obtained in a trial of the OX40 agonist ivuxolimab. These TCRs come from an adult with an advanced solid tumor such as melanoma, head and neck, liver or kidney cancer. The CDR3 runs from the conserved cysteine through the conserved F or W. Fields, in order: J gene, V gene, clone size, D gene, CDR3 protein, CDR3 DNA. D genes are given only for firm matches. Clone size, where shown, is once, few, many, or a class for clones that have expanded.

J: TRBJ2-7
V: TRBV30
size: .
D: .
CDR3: CAWSTERVYEQYF
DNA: TGTGCCTGGAGCACGGAGCGGGTCTACGAGCAGTACTTC

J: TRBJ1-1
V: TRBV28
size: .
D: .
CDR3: CASSLWQGEAFF
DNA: TGTGCCAGCAGTTTGTGGCAGGGTGAAGCTTTCTTT

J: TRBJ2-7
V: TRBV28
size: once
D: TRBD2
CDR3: CASSLWLAGGYEQYF
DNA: TGTGCCAGCAGTTTATGGCTAGCGGGAGGCTACGAGCAGTACTTC

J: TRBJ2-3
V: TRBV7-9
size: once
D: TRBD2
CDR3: CASSALAGGIDTQYF
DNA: TGTGCCAGCAGCGCCCTAGCGGGAGGAATAGATACGCAGTATTTT

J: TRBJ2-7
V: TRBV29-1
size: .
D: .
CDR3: CSVQKTGYEQYF
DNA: TGCAGCGTTCAGAAGACAGGCTACGAGCAGTACTTC

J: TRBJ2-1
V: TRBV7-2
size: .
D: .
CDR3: CASSLGRGPNEQFF
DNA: TGTGCCAGCAGCTTAGGGCGGGGGCCGAATGAGCAGTTCTTC

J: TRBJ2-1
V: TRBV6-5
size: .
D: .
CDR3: CASRVSVVGEQFF
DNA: TGTGCCAGCAGAGTCTCCGTTGTAGGTGAGCAGTTCTTC

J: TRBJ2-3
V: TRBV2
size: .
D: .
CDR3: CASNRQGHADTQYF
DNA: TGTGCCAGCAACCGGCAGGGGCATGCAGATACGCAGTATTTT

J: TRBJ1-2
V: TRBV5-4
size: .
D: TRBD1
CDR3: CASSSQGIYGYTF
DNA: TGTGCCAGCAGCTCACAGGGGATCTATGGCTACACCTTC

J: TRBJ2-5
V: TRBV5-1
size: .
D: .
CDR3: CASSWGTSQETQYF
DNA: TGCGCCAGCAGCTGGGGTACCTCCCAAGAGACCCAGTACTTC

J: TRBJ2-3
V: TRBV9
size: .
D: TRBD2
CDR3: CASTASSGHTDTQYF
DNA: TGTGCCAGCACCGCATCTAGCGGACACACAGATACGCAGTATTTT

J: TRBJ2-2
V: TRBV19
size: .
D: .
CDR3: CASRQGVAGELFF
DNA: TGTGCCAGTAGACAGGGAGTAGCCGGGGAGCTGTTTTTT

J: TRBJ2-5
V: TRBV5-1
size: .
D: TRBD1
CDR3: CASISRPGQLQETQYF
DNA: TGCGCCAGCATTTCAAGGCCGGGACAGTTACAAGAGACCCAGTACTTC

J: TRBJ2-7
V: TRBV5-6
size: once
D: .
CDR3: CASSLVGSYEQYF
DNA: TGTGCCAGCAGCTTGGTAGGATCCTACGAGCAGTACTTC

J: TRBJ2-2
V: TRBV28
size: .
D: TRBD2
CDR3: CASSPTSDNTGELFF
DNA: TGTGCCAGCAGCCCGACTAGCGATAACACCGGGGAGCTGTTTTTT

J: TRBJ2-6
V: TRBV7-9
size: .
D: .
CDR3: CASTLGGANVLTF
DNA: TGTGCCAGCACCCTTGGAGGGGCCAACGTCCTGACTTTC

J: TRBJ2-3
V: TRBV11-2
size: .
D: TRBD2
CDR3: CASSPRGAWGTDTQYF
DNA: TGTGCCAGCAGCCCGCGGGGGGCCTGGGGCACAGATACGCAGTATTTT

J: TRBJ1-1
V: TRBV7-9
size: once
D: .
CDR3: CASSPSRSTEAFF
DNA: TGTGCCAGCAGCCCGTCGCGATCCACTGAAGCTTTCTTT

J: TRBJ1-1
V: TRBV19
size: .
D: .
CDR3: CASSIGPTEAFF
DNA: TGTGCCAGTAGTATCGGTCCCACTGAAGCTTTCTTT

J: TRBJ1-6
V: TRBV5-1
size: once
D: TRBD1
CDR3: CASKGTGDSPLHF
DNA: TGCGCCAGCAAAGGGACAGGGGATTCACCCCTCCACTTT

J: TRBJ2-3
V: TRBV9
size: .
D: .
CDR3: CASSPRWGTSTDTQYF
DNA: TGTGCCAGCAGCCCACGCTGGGGAACTAGCACAGATACGCAGTATTTT

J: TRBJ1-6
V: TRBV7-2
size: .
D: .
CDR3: CASSLAYAGAPLHF
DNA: TGTGCCAGCAGCTTAGCCTACGCCGGGGCACCCCTCCACTTT

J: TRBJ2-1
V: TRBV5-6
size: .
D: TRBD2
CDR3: CASSKDPGGNEQFF
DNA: TGTGCCAGCAGCAAGGACCCCGGGGGGAATGAGCAGTTCTTC

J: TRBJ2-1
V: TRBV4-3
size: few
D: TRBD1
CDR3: CASSQEDRGYNEQFF
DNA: TGCGCCAGCAGCCAAGAGGACAGGGGCTACAATGAGCAGTTCTTC

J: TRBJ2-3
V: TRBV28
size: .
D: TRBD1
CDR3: CASRTGSDTQYF
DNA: TGTGCCAGCAGGACAGGGTCAGATACGCAGTATTTT

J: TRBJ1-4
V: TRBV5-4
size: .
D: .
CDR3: CASSLYRVEKLFF
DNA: TGTGCCAGCAGCTTGTACAGAGTTGAAAAACTGTTTTTT

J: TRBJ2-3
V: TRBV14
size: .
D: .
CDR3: CASSLIPGRTTDTQYF
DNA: TGTGCCAGCAGCCTTATACCGGGACGCACCACAGATACGCAGTATTTT

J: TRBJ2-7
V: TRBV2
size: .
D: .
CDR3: CASSEGKTPSYEQYF
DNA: TGTGCCAGCAGTGAAGGGAAGACACCCTCCTACGAGCAGTACTTC

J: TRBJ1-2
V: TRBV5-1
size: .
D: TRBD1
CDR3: CASSSQGANYGYTF
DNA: TGCGCCAGCAGCTCACAGGGGGCGAACTATGGCTACACCTTC

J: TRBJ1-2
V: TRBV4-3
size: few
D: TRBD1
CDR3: CASSSTGVGGGYTF
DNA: TGCGCCAGCAGCTCTACAGGGGTGGGCGGTGGCTACACCTTC

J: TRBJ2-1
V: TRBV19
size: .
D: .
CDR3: CAVQESSYNEQFF
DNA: TGTGCCGTACAGGAGAGCTCCTACAATGAGCAGTTCTTC

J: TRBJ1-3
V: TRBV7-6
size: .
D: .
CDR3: CASSLGGGATGNTIYF
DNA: TGTGCCAGCAGCTTAGGGGGGGGCGCCACGGGAAACACCATATATTTT

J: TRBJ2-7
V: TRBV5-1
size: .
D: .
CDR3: CASSQIGAELGEQYF
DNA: TGCGCCAGCAGCCAAATTGGGGCAGAACTAGGCGAGCAGTACTTC

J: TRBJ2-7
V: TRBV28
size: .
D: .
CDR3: CASSSLTPYEQYF
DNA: TGTGCCAGCAGTTCCCTGACCCCTTACGAGCAGTACTTC

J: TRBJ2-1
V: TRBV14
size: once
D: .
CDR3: CASSQPDGGWNEQFF
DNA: TGTGCCAGCAGCCAACCGGACGGTGGTTGGAATGAGCAGTTCTTC

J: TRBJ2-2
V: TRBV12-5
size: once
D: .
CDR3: CASGLHGTGELFF
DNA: TGTGCTAGTGGTCTCCATGGCACCGGGGAGCTGTTTTTT

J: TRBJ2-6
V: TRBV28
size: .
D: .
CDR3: CASRSSGANVLTF
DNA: TGTGCCAGCCGTAGCTCTGGGGCCAACGTCCTGACTTTC

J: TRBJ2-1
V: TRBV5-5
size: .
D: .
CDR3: CASSLEEIQFF
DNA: TGTGCCAGCAGCTTGGAGGAGATACAGTTCTTC

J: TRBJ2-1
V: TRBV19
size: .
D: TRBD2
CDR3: CASRETSGGIYNEQFF
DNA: TGTGCCAGTAGGGAGACTAGCGGGGGAATTTACAATGAGCAGTTCTTC

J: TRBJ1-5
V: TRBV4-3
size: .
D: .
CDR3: CASSQTALGRQPQHF
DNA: TGCGCCAGCAGCCAAACGGCCCTGGGTCGGCAGCCCCAGCATTTT

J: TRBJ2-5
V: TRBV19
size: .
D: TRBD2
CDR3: CASSIGGGSETQYF
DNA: TGTGCCAGTAGTATAGGGGGCGGGAGCGAGACCCAGTACTTC

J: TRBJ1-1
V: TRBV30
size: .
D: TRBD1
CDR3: CAWSDRGWTEAFF
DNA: TGTGCCTGGAGTGACAGGGGGTGGACTGAAGCTTTCTTT

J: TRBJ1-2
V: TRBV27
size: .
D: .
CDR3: CASSRTPRGNYGYTF
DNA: TGTGCCAGCAGCCGAACGCCCCGGGGGAACTATGGCTACACCTTC

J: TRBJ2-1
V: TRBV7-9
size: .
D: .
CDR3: CASRLRGREQFF
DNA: TGTGCCAGCAGGTTGCGTGGTAGAGAGCAGTTCTTC

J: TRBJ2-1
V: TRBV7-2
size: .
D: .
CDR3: CASSLNSVFDEQFF
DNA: TGTGCCAGCAGCTTAAACAGTGTCTTCGATGAGCAGTTCTTC

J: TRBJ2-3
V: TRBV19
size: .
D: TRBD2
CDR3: CASSIGAGGPDTQYF
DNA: TGTGCCAGTAGTATAGGAGCGGGAGGTCCAGATACGCAGTATTTT

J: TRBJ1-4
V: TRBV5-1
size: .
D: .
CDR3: CASSRGDPPTTNEKLFF
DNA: TGCGCCAGCAGCCGGGGGGATCCACCTACAACTAATGAAAAACTGTTTTTT

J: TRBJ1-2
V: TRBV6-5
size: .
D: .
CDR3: CASNRDQGGYTF
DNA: TGTGCCAGCAACAGGGACCAGGGGGGCTACACCTTC

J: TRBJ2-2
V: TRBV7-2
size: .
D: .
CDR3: CASSLELRDRGLFF
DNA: TGTGCCAGCAGCTTAGAACTTAGGGACCGGGGGCTGTTTTTT

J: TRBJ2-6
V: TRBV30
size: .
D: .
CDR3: CAWSLKGVSGANVLTF
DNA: TGTGCCTGGAGTCTCAAGGGAGTTTCTGGGGCCAACGTCCTGACTTTC

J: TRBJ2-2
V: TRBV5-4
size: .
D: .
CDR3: CASSLAVASTGELFF
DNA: TGTGCCAGCAGCTTGGCAGTGGCTAGCACCGGGGAGCTGTTTTTT

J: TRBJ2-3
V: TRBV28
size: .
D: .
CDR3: CASSPPSTDTQYF
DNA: TGTGCCAGCAGTCCCCCTAGCACAGATACGCAGTATTTT

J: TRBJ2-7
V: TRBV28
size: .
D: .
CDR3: CASSLTGPNYEQYF
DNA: TGTGCCAGCAGTTTAACCGGCCCCAACTACGAGCAGTACTTC